In this sample, the clone carrying this T cell receptor beta chain turned up many times. Its cognate antigen is unknown. The record originates from a study of T cell repertoires in cytomegalovirus infection. Study as a whole: CMV infection and matching HLA type were both indicated by public TCR beta signatures. General study findings and limits: It was HLA-C-restricted CMV-specific TCR beta clonotypes that dominated the response ex vivo. Frequencies of public TCR beta families were cumulated, and this identified carriers of CMV plus the relevant HLA.

Trimming removed 5 bases from V and 4 bases from J; junction bases left unmatched: 8. Germline V lookup: CDR1 SGHTA, CDR2 FQGNSA. The CDR3 is made up of 15 amino acids. TCRdb processed the reads anew with MiXCR; each CDR3 protein has one entry. Among roughly 760,000 distinct CDR3 sequences listed, about a third were seen once. The clonotype originates from a human donor in good health (CMV status not recorded). Some clones in this sample may be carry-over from other donors' samples. Sequenced sample: PBMCs. The V and J genes are TRBV7-2 and TRBJ1-1; 9 nucleotides align to TRBD1. The CDR3 DNA is TGTGCCAGCAGCGCGTCCCGGGACAGGGTCACTGAAGCTTTCTTT. This codes for CASSASRDRVTEAFF.